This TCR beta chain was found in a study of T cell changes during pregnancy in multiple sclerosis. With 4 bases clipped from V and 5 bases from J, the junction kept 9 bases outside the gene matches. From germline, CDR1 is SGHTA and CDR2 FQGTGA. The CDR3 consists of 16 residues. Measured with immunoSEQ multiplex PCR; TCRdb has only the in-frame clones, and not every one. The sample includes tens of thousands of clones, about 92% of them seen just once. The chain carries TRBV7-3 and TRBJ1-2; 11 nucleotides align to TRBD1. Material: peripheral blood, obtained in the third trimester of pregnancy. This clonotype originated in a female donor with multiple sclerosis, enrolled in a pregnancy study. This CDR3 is CASSSDAGTGGYGYTF. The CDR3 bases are TGTGCCAGCAGCTCGGACGCCGGGACAGGGGGGTATGGCTACACCTTC.